Included here is one T cell receptor (beta chain) sequence, with context. The antigen remains unidentified. Germline assignment: CDR1 SGHTA and CDR2 FQGNSA. The CDR3 length is 13 residues. Trimming took 3 bases from V and 4 from J, leaving 9 bases between them. This entry comes from a study of T cell repertoires in cytomegalovirus infection. Turning to the study itself: Recently identified HLA-C-restricted CMV epitopes were among the peptides used. Evidence of both CMV infection and a matching HLA type came from public TCR beta signatures.

Study-wide results and limits: The response measured ex vivo was dominated by TCR beta clonotypes (HLA-C-restricted and CMV-specific).

TCRdb recomputed calls from the reads with MiXCR, one row per CDR3 protein. The table has some 700,000 distinct CDR3 sequences, around 31% seen once; the top ten hold 15% to 20%. The chain couples TRBV7-2 to TRBJ1-1; D uncertain. The receptor was derived from a human donor in good health (CMV status not recorded). Some clones in this sample may be carry-over from other donors' samples. Source: cultured PBMCs, taken from culture after CMV antigen stimulation. The CDR3 DNA is TGTGCCAGCAGCTTGTCGTTGAGCACTGAAGCTTTCTTT. Its translation: CASSLSLSTEAFF.